The 10 T cell receptor beta chains presented below share a single source sample, sequenced in a study of T cell changes during pregnancy in multiple sclerosis. Here immunoSEQ multiplex PCR was the method, and the copy in TCRdb shows in-frame clones only, minus some. The sample consists of tens of thousands of clones, 92% of them appearing once. The source material was peripheral blood, sampled before pregnancy. All receptors derive from a female donor with multiple sclerosis, enrolled in a pregnancy study.

The chain couples TRBV27 to TRBJ2-1, with 12 bases matching TRBD2. The CDR3 has 18 residues. Germline V gives CDR1 MNHEY, CDR2 SMNVEV (reference sequence). With V trimmed by 7 bases and J by 4 bases, 14 bases remained unmatched. CDR3 nucleotides: TGTGCCAGCACCGGGGCTTCCAGACTAGCGGGAGTATACAATGAGCAGTTCTTC. As protein: CASTGASRLAGVYNEQFF.

This chain uses TRBV10-3 with TRBJ2-1; 12 bases map to TRBD2. This CDR3 has 19 amino acids. Trimming at V came to 1 base and at J to 1 base, leaving 8 bases not matched to a gene. Germline V lookup: CDR1 ENHRY, CDR2 SYGVKD. The CDR3 sequence: CAISEWLAGGPKSYNEQFF. CDR3 sequence (DNA): TGTGCCATCAGTGAGTGGCTAGCGGGAGGGCCAAAGTCCTACAATGAGCAGTTCTTC.

This chain connects TRBV4-2 to TRBJ2-1; D remains unclear. Germline loops: CDR1 LGHNA, CDR2 YNFKEQ. CDR3 size: 18 residues. Trimming took off 1 base at V and 0 bases at J, with 16 bases between the two ends. The CDR3 coding sequence is TGTGCCAGCAGCCAAGCCGGGTTAGGTGAGAGCTCCTACAATGAGCAGTTCTTC. It yields the protein CASSQAGLGESSYNEQFF.

The V gene is TRBV7-3, the J gene TRBJ2-3; TRBD2 matches 9 bases. Germline CDR1 SGHTA, CDR2 FQGTGA. The CDR3 covers 16 residues. The junction had 8 bases not matched to a gene; V was cut back by 1 base and J by 6 bases. CDR3 sequence (DNA): TGTGCCAGCAGCTTAAGGGGTAGCGGGAGCTCGGATACGCAGTATTTT. Protein product: CASSLRGSGSSDTQYF.

V gene TRBV27 combines with J gene TRBJ2-1; TRBD1 agrees at 8 bases. This CDR3 comprises 16 residues. The ends lost 4 bases at V and 2 bases at J; junction bases unmatched: 7. Germline V CDR1 and CDR2: MNHEY, SMNVEV (reference sequence). CDR3 DNA: TGTGCCAGCAGTTCCCAACAGGGGGAAACCTACAATGAGCAGTTCTTC. Its protein is CASSSQQGETYNEQFF.

The V call is TRBV5-1, the J call TRBJ1-1; D not resolved. CDR1 is SGHRS, CDR2 YFSETQ, per germline. There are 13 residues in the CDR3. The ends were cut back, 0 bases at V and 1 base at J, with 4 bases in the middle. CDR3 loop: CASSLAGNTEAFF. The CDR3 DNA follows: TGCGCCAGCAGCTTGGCAGGGAACACTGAAGCTTTCTTT.

The chain couples TRBV7-3 to TRBJ2-1, with 7 bases identical to TRBD2. The length of the CDR3 is 15 residues. Germline V gives CDR1 SGHTA, CDR2 FQGTGA. The ends lost 5 bases at V and 10 bases at J; junction bases unmatched: 14. CDR3 amino acids: CASSLRGEGYSEQFF. For the CDR3, the DNA is TGTGCCAGCAGCCTGCGCGGGGAGGGTTACAGCGAGCAGTTCTTC. The full variable domain, rest sourced from reference TRBV7-3 and TRBJ2-1, is GAGVSQTPSNKVTEKGKYVELRCDPISGHTALYWYRQSLGQGPEFLIYFQGTGAADDSGLPNDRFFAVRPEGSVSTLKIQRTERGDSAVYLCASSLRGEGYSEQFFGPGTRLTVL.

In this sample, this clone turned up once. The chain uses TRBV5-1 and TRBJ1-3; 9 bases fit TRBD1. J was trimmed by 8 bases and V by 3 bases; bases with no gene match: 6. The CDR3 sequence is 14 residues long. Per the germline V gene, CDR1 is SGHRS and CDR2 is YFSETQ. Here the CDR3 DNA reads TGCGCCAGCAGCTGGGGACAGGGACCGCACACCATATATTTT. It yields the protein CASSWGQGPHTIYF.

The V call is TRBV7-8, the J call TRBJ1-1, with D possibly TRBD1 on 6 matching bases. The CDR3 consists of 14 residues. V lost 7 bases to trimming and J lost 3 bases, with 15 bases between them. Germline values: CDR1 SGHVS, CDR2 FQNEAQ. CDR3 loop: CASKLQGTYTEAFF. CDR3 nucleotide sequence: TGTGCCAGCAAACTTCAGGGGACCTACACTGAAGCTTTCTTT. Variable domain in full (rest from reference TRBV7-8 and TRBJ1-1): GAGVSQSPRYKVAKRGQDVALRCDPISGHVSLFWYQQALGQGPEFLTYFQNEAQLDKSGLPSDRFFAERPEGSVSTLKIQRTQQEDSAVYLCASKLQGTYTEAFFGQGTRLTVV.

The chain links TRBV14 to TRBJ2-3; no definite D call. CDR1 and CDR2 from the germline V gene are SGHDN and FVKESK. CDR3 length: 17 amino acids. V shed 1 base and J shed 4 bases, with 18 bases lying between them. CDR3 sequence reads: CASSQVGPAFFSDTQYF. The CDR3 DNA is TGTGCCAGCAGCCAAGTTGGGCCCGCTTTCTTTTCAGATACGCAGTATTTT.